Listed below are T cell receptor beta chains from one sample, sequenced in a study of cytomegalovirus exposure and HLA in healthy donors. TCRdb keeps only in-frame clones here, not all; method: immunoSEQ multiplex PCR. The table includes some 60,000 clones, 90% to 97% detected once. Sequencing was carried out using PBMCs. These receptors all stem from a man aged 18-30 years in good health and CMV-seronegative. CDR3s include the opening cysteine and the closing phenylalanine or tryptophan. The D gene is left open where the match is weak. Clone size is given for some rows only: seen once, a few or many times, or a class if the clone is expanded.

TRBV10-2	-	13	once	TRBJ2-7	TGCGCCAGCAGTGAGTTTAGGGGGAACGAGCAGTACTTC	CASSEFRGNEQYF
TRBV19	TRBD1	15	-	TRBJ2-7	TGTGCCAGTAGTATCGCGGGACAGGGAGCCTACGAGCAGTACTTC	CASSIAGQGAYEQYF
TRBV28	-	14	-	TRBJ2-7	TGTGCCAGCAGTTTTAGGGCGGGATGGTACGAGCAGTACTTC	CASSFRAGWYEQYF
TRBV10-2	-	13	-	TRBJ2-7	TGCGCCAGTTTTTCGACAGGTTCCTACGAGCAGTACTTC	CASFSTGSYEQYF
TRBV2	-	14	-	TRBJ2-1	TGTGCCAGTTCCAGGGTGACTGACTACAATGAGCAGTTCTTC	CASSRVTDYNEQFF
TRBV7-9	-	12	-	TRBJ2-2	TGTGCCAGCAGCGCCCCCAGCGGGGAGCTGTTTTTT	CASSAPSGELFF
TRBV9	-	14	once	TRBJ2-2	TGTGCCAGCAGCGGGGGAGGGGGCACCGGGGAGCTGTTTTTT	CASSGGGGTGELFF
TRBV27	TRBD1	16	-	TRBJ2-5	TGTGCCAGCAGTCCCCAGACAGGGGGCGGCCGAGAGACCCAGTACTTC	CASSPQTGGGRETQYF
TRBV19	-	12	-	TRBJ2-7	TGTGCCAGTAGTATCGGTGCCGGCGAGCAGTACTTC	CASSIGAGEQYF
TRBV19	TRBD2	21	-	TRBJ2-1	TGTGCCAGTACTCCAGGACCCTCGGGGGAGCTAGCGGGAGGGTCCTACAATGAGCAGTTCTTC	CASTPGPSGELAGGSYNEQFF
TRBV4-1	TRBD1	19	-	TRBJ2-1	TGCGCCAGCAGCCAGGCGGGACAGGGGGGGCCACTAGCCTACAATGAGCAGTTCTTC	CASSQAGQGGPLAYNEQFF
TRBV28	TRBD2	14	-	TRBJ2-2	TGTGCCAGCGGGGGACTAGCGAACACCGGGGAGCTGTTTTTT	CASGGLANTGELFF
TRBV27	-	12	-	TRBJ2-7	TGTGCCAGCAGACAGGGAACCTACGAGCAGTACTTC	CASRQGTYEQYF
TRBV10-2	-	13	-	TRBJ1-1	TGCGCCACCAAGGACAGAGTGAACACTGAAGCTTTCTTT	CATKDRVNTEAFF
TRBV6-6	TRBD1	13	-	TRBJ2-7	TGTGCCAGCAGGGGTTCAGGGGGCCACGAGCAGTACTTC	CASRGSGGHEQYF
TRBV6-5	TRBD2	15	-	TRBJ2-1	TGTGCCAGCAGCAAAACTAGCGGAACTGTCAATGAGCAGTTCTTC	CASSKTSGTVNEQFF
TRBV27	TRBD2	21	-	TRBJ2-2	TGTGCCAGCAGTCCGACCCCTCCGGGACTAGCGGGAGGCGGTCCTGGCGGGGAGCTGTTTTTT	CASSPTPPGLAGGGPGGELFF
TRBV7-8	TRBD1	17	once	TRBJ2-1	TGTGCCAGCAGCGTCAGACAGGGCCGGGCCGCATACAATGAGCAGTTCTTC	CASSVRQGRAAYNEQFF
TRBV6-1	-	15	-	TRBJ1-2	TGTGCCAGCAGTGAGGTTAGGAGGGAAGGGTATGGCTACACCTTC	CASSEVRREGYGYTF
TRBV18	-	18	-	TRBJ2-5	TGTGCCAGCTCACCAGCGGCAGGGGCTCAAAGTAAGAGAGAGACCCAGTACTTC	CASSPAAGAQSKRETQYF
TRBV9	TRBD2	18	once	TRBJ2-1	TGTGCCAGCAGCTTGGGACTAGCGGGAGAGGGCGGGTGGAATGAGCAGTTCTTC	CASSLGLAGEGGWNEQFF
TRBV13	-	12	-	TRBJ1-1	TGTGCCAGCAGCCAAGGGGTCACTGAAGCTTTCTTT	CASSQGVTEAFF
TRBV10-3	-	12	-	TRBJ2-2	TGTGCCATCAGTGACCCGAGCGGGGAGCTGTTTTTT	CAISDPSGELFF
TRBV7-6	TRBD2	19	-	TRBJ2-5	TGTGCCAGCAGCTCCCCCCTGGGGCTAGCGGGAGGGCCGGGAGAGACCCAGTACTTC	CASSSPLGLAGGPGETQYF
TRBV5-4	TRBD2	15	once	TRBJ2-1	TGTGCCAGCAGCTTACTAGCGGGAGTCGTCATCGAGCAGTTCTTC	CASSLLAGVVIEQFF
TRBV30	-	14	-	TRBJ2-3	TGTGCCTGGAGTTACGGCGGGGTCACAGATACGCAGTATTTT	CAWSYGGVTDTQYF
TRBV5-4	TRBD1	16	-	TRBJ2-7	TGTGCCAGCAGCTCACCCGGACAGGGCGCTCCCTACGAGCAGTACTTC	CASSSPGQGAPYEQYF
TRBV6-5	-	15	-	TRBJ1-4	TGTGCCAGCAGTTTCAGACAGGCAACTAATGAAAAACTGTTTTTT	CASSFRQATNEKLFF
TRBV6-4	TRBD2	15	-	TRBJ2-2	TGTGCCAGCAGTCGACTAGCGGGAGACACCGGGGAGCTGTTTTTT	CASSRLAGDTGELFF
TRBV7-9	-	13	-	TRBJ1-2	TGTGCCAGCAGCTTAGTACAGGTCTATGGCTACACCTTC	CASSLVQVYGYTF
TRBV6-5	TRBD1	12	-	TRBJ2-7	TGTGCCAGCAGACAGGGGCTCCACGAGCAGTACTTC	CASRQGLHEQYF
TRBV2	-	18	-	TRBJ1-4	TGTGCCAGCAGTCAACGGTTACCGACATCGGTAACTAATGAAAAACTGTTTTTT	CASSQRLPTSVTNEKLFF
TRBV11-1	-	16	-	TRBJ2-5	TGTGCCAGCAGCCTCAATTGGGCCAGCTTACAAGAGACCCAGTACTTC	CASSLNWASLQETQYF
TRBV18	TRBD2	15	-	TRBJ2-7	TGTGCCAGCTCACCTCTAGCGGGAGCTGCGAACGAGCAGTACTTC	CASSPLAGAANEQYF
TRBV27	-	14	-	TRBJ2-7	TGTGCCAGCAGTTTATCGAGGCAGAGCTACGAGCAGTACTTC	CASSLSRQSYEQYF
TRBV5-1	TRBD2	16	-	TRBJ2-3	TGCGCCAGCAGCCCACCTAGCGGCCTCAGCACAGATACGCAGTATTTT	CASSPPSGLSTDTQYF
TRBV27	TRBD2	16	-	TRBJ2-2	TGTGCCAGCAATATACTAGCGGGAGTTGGAACCGGGGAGCTGTTTTTT	CASNILAGVGTGELFF
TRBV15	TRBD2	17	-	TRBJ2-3	TGTGCCACCAGCATTACGAGGACTAGCGGAAAGGGAGATACGCAGTATTTT	CATSITRTSGKGDTQYF
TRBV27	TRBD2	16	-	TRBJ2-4	TGTGCCAGCAGTTTACGGCTAGCGGGAGACCAAAACATTCAGTACTTC	CASSLRLAGDQNIQYF
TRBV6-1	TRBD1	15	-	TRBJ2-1	TGTGCCAGCAGTGAATTGGGGGACAGTTACAATGAGCAGTTCTTC	CASSELGDSYNEQFF
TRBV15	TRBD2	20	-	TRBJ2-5	TGTGCCACCAGACCCGGGACTAGCGGGAGTGCGCTTCGGCACGGGGAGACCCAGTACTTC	CATRPGTSGSALRHGETQYF
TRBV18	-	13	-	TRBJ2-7	TGTGTCAGCTCACGTGACTCCCTCCTGGAGCAGTACTTC	CVSSRDSLLEQYF
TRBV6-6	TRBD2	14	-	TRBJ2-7	TGTGCCAGCAATCCAGCGGGAAGCTCCTACGAGCAGTACTTC	CASNPAGSSYEQYF
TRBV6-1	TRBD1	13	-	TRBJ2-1	TGTGCCAGCAGACAGGGGTCCTACAATGAGCAGTTCTTC	CASRQGSYNEQFF
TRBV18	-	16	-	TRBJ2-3	TGTGCCAGCTCACCATGGGGCCCCCCAAGCACAGATACGCAGTATTTT	CASSPWGPPSTDTQYF
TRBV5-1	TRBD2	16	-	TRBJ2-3	TGCGCCAGCAGCTTGGTGGCTAGCGGGAGCACAGATACGCAGTATTTT	CASSLVASGSTDTQYF
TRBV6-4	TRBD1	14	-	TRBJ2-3	TGTGCCAGCAGTGACGGGACAGACACAGATACGCAGTATTTT	CASSDGTDTDTQYF
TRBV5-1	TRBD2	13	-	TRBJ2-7	TGCGCCAGCAGCACCGGACCGGGGGGCGAGCAGTACTTC	CASSTGPGGEQYF
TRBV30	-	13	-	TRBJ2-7	TGTGCCTGGAGTCGTCAGGGGAACTACGAGCAGTACTTC	CAWSRQGNYEQYF